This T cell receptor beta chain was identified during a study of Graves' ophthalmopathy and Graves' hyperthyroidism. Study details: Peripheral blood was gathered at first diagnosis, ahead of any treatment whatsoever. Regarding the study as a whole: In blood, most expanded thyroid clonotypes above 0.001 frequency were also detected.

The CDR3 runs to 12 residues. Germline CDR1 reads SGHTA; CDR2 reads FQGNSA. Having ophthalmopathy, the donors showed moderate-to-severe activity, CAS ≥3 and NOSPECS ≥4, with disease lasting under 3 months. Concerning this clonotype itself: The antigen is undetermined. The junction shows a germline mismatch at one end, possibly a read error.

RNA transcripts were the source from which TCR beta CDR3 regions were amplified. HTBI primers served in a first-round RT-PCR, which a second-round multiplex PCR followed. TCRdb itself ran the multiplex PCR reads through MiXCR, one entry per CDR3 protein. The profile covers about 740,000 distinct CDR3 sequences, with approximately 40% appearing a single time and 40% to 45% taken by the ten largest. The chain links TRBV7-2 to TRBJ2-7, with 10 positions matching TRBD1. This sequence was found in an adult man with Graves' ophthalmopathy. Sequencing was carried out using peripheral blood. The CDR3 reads CASSSDPGQGFF. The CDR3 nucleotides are TGTGCCAGTTCCTCTGATCCGGGACAGGGGTTCTTC.